This T cell receptor beta chain was found in a study of blood T cells in healthy people across ages. This clonotype turned up a few times. A second PCR, run for about 7 to 11 cycles, used a sample-barcoded 5' primer plus a J-beta primer mix. A template-switch adaptor containing 12 random nucleotides labeled each cDNA molecule. TCRdb recomputed calls from the 5' RACE reads with MiXCR, one row per CDR3 protein. The sample contains some 320,000 distinct CDR3 sequences, 25% to 30% of which appear only once. Germline V gene sequence: CDR1 MGHRA, CDR2 YSYEKL. The CDR3 covers 16 residues. The V and J ends lost 5 bases and 5 bases, in that order; junction bases with no gene match: 12.

The specimen was blood. The TCR comes from an older woman in good health. V gene TRBV4-1 combines with J gene TRBJ1-1; TRBD1 matches at 9 bases. CDR3 residues: CASSAVPGQGRTEAFF. In nucleotides, the CDR3 is TGCGCCAGCAGCGCCGTACCGGGACAGGGAAGGACTGAAGCTTTCTTT.